The 15 T cell receptor beta chains below come from one sample, sequenced in a study of shared clonotypes between healthy human individuals. Here immunoSEQ multiplex PCR was the method, and the copy in TCRdb shows in-frame clones only, minus some. The sample lists about 2 million clones; around 96% were seen once. Naivety among CD8 cells was defined by CD45RO negativity and positive CCR7 selection, thereby excluding terminally differentiated effector memory CD45RA+ cells. Sequencing was performed on naive CD8+ T cells sorted from blood. These receptors all come from a man between 18 and 35 years old in good health.

This sequence joins TRBV27 and TRBJ2-3; 8 nucleotides align to TRBD1. The J segment lost 3 bases and the V segment lost 5 bases, leaving 10 bases of the junction unmatched. The CDR3 consists of 16 residues. Germline V gene data show CDR1 as MNHEY and CDR2 as SMNVEV (reference sequence). As DNA, the CDR3 is TGTGCCAGCAGTCCCCTAACAGGGGGAGGTACAGATACGCAGTATTTT. Residues: CASSPLTGGGTDTQYF.

The V and J genes are TRBV29-1 and TRBJ2-1; D not certain. V dropped 7 bases and J dropped 9 bases, with 10 bases sitting between them. The CDR3 runs 10 residues. The germline CDR1 and CDR2 sequences are SQVTM and ANQGSEA. CDR3 protein: CSAQTPEQFF. The CDR3 nucleotides read TGCAGCGCCCAGACCCCTGAGCAGTTCTTC.

The genes are TRBV4-3 and TRBJ2-7, with D unresolved. The CDR3 consists of 13 residues. V was pared by 0 bases and J by 2 bases, with 5 bases between. Germline values: CDR1 LGHNA, CDR2 YSLEER. The CDR3 protein is CASSQEITYEQYF. The CDR3 region has the DNA TGCGCCAGCAGCCAAGAGATAACCTACGAGCAGTACTTC.

The chain is built from TRBV27 and TRBJ2-1; D is uncertain. Germline-derived CDR1 and CDR2 are MNHEY and SMNVEV (reference sequence). V lost 8 bases and J 8 bases, leaving 13 bases between the germline ends. The CDR3 totals 12 residues. CDR3 sequence reads: CASRSPEYEQFF. The CDR3 coding sequence is TGTGCCAGCCGGTCCCCTGAGTATGAGCAGTTCTTC.

As regards this clone: Other DNA sequences of this sample code for an identical CDR3. The chain joins TRBV11-2 to TRBJ2-5; D not certain. The CDR3 contains 13 residues. Germline V gene lookup returns CDR1 SGHAT and CDR2 FQNNGV. V was clipped by 1 base and J by 2 bases, with 5 bases between them. The CDR3 region is CASSLVGQETQYF. The CDR3 DNA reads as TGTGCCAGCAGCTTAGTGGGGCAAGAGACCCAGTACTTC. The whole variable domain, remainder taken from reference TRBV11-2 and TRBJ2-5, is EAGVAQSPRYKIIEKRQSVAFWCNPISGHATLYWYQQILGQGPKLLIQFQNNGVVDDSQLPKDRFSAERLKGVDSTLKIQPAKLEDSAVYLCASSLVGQETQYFGPGTRLLVL.

The chain joins TRBV2 to TRBJ2-7; 14 bases agree with TRBD2. The J segment lost 7 bases and the V segment lost 0 bases, leaving 5 bases of the junction unmatched. Germline CDR1 and CDR2: SNHLY and FYNNEI. The CDR3 totals 16 residues. The CDR3 sequence is CASSEALGTSGREQYF. The CDR3 DNA sequence: TGTGCCAGCAGTGAAGCGCTCGGGACTAGCGGGAGAGAGCAGTACTTC.

The rearrangement links TRBV5-6 to TRBJ1-6; D not resolved. The CDR3 spans 17 residues. Germline CDR1 is SGHDT and CDR2 is YYEEEE. With 0 bases removed from V and 0 bases from J, the gap between germline ends came to 10 bases. This CDR3 is CASSLGPLSSYNSPLHF. In DNA form, the CDR3 reads TGTGCCAGCAGCTTGGGACCGTTAAGCTCCTATAATTCACCCCTCCACTTT.

A remark on this clone: Other DNA sequences in this sample translate to the same CDR3. The V gene is TRBV7-9, the J gene TRBJ2-7; perhaps D is TRBD1 or TRBD2 (5 bases each). Germline CDR1 reads SEHNR; CDR2 reads FQNEAQ (reference sequence). The length of the CDR3 is 14 residues. The V end lost 1 base, the J end lost 3 bases, and 10 bases lay between the germline ends. The CDR3 bases are TGTGCCAGCAGCTTAGGAGGGGTTAGCTACGAGCAGTACTTC. This codes for CASSLGGVSYEQYF.

The V and J genes are TRBV27 and TRBJ2-7; 15 bases match TRBD2. Trimming removed 5 bases from V and 1 base from J; junction bases left unmatched: 3. The CDR3 contains 16 residues. From germline, CDR1 is MNHEY and CDR2 SMNVEV (reference sequence). The CDR3 nucleotides read TGTGCCAGCAGTAGAGGGACTAGCGGGGGGTCCTACGAGCAGTACTTC. Translation: CASSRGTSGGSYEQYF.

A note on this clone: Other nucleotide sequences in the sample specify the same CDR3. J is TRBJ1-1 and V is TRBV7-9; D uncertain. The CDR3 has 13 residues. Trimming removed 3 bases from V and 1 base from J, with 6 bases in between. Looked up from germline, CDR1 is SEHNR and CDR2 is FQNEAQ (reference sequence). The CDR3 nucleotides read TGTGCCAGCAGCTTTGGGGAGAACACTGAAGCTTTCTTT. The encoded protein is CASSFGENTEAFF.

This clone was counted a single time. The chain is built from TRBV11-2 and TRBJ2-1, with TRBD2 matching 9 bases. The CDR3 runs to 15 residues. Trimming removed 6 bases from V and 0 bases from J; junction bases left unmatched: 3. Germline assignment: CDR1 SGHAT and CDR2 FQNNGV. CDR3 sequence reads: CASSVSGSSYNEQFF. The CDR3 bases are TGTGCCAGCAGTGTTAGCGGGAGCTCCTACAATGAGCAGTTCTTC.

This clone showed up just once. The rearrangement links TRBV11-2 to TRBJ2-1, with D hard to call. V was trimmed by 0 bases and J by 10 bases, leaving 4 bases between them. The CDR3 is 11 amino acids. Germline CDR1 reads SGHAT; CDR2 reads FQNNGV. The CDR3 bases are TGTGCCAGCAGCTTAGAACTGGAGCAGTTCTTC. Translating it yields CASSLELEQFF.

V and J are TRBV6-5 and TRBJ1-5, with TRBD1 matching 7 bases. Germline trimming cut 2 bases from V and 5 bases from J; bases unmatched to any gene: 6. This CDR3 is 15 amino acids long. Per the germline V gene, CDR1 is MNHEY and CDR2 is SVGAGI. The chain's CDR3 is CASSYTQGVDQPQHF. The CDR3 DNA reads as TGTGCCAGCAGTTACACGCAGGGGGTGGATCAGCCCCAGCATTTT.

The chain employs TRBV10-1 and TRBJ2-5; a possible D gene is TRBD2 (6 bases). CDR3 length equals 16 residues. Per germline, CDR1 WNHNN and CDR2 SYGVQD (reference sequence). V was trimmed by 3 bases and J by 1 base, leaving 15 bases between them. The CDR3 sequence: CASSDLWAGFQETQYF. DNA of the CDR3: TGCGCCAGCAGTGACTTATGGGCGGGATTCCAAGAGACCCAGTACTTC.

The chain links TRBV5-1 to TRBJ2-5; no clear D gene. The CDR3 spans 13 residues. The germline CDR1 and CDR2 sequences are SGHRS and YFSETQ. The V gene lost 4 bases and the J gene lost 1 base, with 8 bases spanning the gap. The CDR3 nucleotides read TGCGCCAGCAGCCCAGGTATCCAAGAGACCCAGTACTTC. This gives the protein CASSPGIQETQYF.